The 21 T cell receptor beta chains given below trace back to one sample, sequenced in a study of cytomegalovirus exposure and HLA in healthy donors. Vbeta (60) and Jbeta (13) primers were used in the PCR. Clones were sequenced by immunoSEQ multiplex PCR, and TCRdb holds only the in-frame ones, with some missing. The table lists roughly 200,000 clones, around 87% of them singletons. Sample: PBMCs. These receptors came from a man aged 25 to 40 in good health and CMV-seronegative.

V and J are TRBV6-1 and TRBJ1-6; 8 nucleotides match TRBD1. The germline CDR1 and CDR2 sequences are MNHNS and SASEGT. The CDR3 is 15 residues long. V shed 5 bases, J shed 4 bases, and the junction held 4 bases outside the gene matches. CDR3 in amino acids: CASSTQGGYNSPLHF. For the CDR3, the DNA is TGTGCCAGCAGTACACAGGGGGGATATAATTCACCCCTCCACTTT.

The V and J genes are TRBV5-4 and TRBJ1-2; D not resolved. The germline gives CDR1 SGHNT, CDR2 YYREEE (reference sequence). Between the trimmed V and J ends, which lost 1 base and 4 bases, there was a span of 5 bases. CDR3 length equals 12 residues. The CDR3, as DNA: TGTGCCAGCAGCTTGCCCGGCTATGGCTACACCTTC. Its translation: CASSLPGYGYTF.

The J gene is TRBJ2-3, the V gene TRBV27; 7 nucleotides match TRBD1. CDR1 is MNHEY and CDR2 is SMNVEV in the germline V gene (reference sequence). The junction had 7 bases not matched to a gene; V was cut back by 1 base and J by 0 bases. CDR3 length equals 17 residues. The CDR3 here is CASSLYWTGSSTDTQYF. CDR3 bases: TGTGCCAGCAGTTTATACTGGACAGGTTCTAGCACAGATACGCAGTATTTT.

The chain couples TRBV9 to TRBJ2-3; no clear D. The CDR3 is 14 residues long. V was pared by 3 bases and J by 0 bases, with 8 bases between. In germline, CDR1 is SGDLS, CDR2 YYNGEE. For the CDR3, the DNA is TGTGCCAGCAGCGATAGAGCGAGCACAGATACGCAGTATTTT. Amino acid sequence: CASSDRASTDTQYF.

CDR3 DNA sequence: TGTGCCAGCAGCCAACCACCCCCAACGAGCTCTGGAAACACCATATATTTT. Protein product: CASSQPPPTSSGNTIYF. The chain combines TRBV7-9 with TRBJ1-3; no clear D gene. Germline V gene data show CDR1 as SEHNR and CDR2 as FQNEAQ (reference sequence). Trimming removed 5 bases from V and 0 bases from J, with 17 bases in between. The CDR3 loop spans 17 amino acids.

This chain joins TRBV18 and TRBJ1-6; unclear D gene. Germline CDR1 and CDR2: KGHSH and LQKENI. The CDR3 extends over 16 amino acids. V lost 1 base and J lost 6, with 13 bases in between. Here the CDR3 DNA reads TGTGCCAGCTCACCACAGCGGTCAGCATCTAATTCACCCCTCCACTTT. Protein product: CASSPQRSASNSPLHF.

This clone occurred once. The gene calls are TRBV7-9 and TRBJ2-7; D may be TRBD1 (5 bases). Germline assignment: CDR1 SEHNR and CDR2 FQNEAQ (reference sequence). V dropped 4 bases and J dropped 6 bases, with 16 bases sitting between them. CDR3 length: 14 amino acids. The CDR3 DNA is TGTGCCAGCAGCTCCCTGGACAAATTTGGCGAGCAGTACTTC. Translating it yields CASSSLDKFGEQYF.

This clone appeared a single time. The V call is TRBV9, the J call TRBJ2-6; tentative D call: TRBD2 (5 bases). The CDR3 extends over 16 amino acids. Germline CDR1 reads SGDLS; CDR2 reads YYNGEE. Trimming took 0 bases from V and 1 from J, leaving 8 bases between them. CDR3 bases: TGTGCCAGCAGCGTAGGGTCGGGGTCTGGGGCCAACGTCCTGACTTTC. Translating it yields CASSVGSGSGANVLTF.

This chain joins TRBV27 and TRBJ2-1, with a possible D match to TRBD1 (6 bases). The CDR3 contains 15 residues. V lost 5 bases and J 2 bases, leaving 13 bases between the germline ends. Germline lookup yields CDR1 MNHEY and CDR2 SMNVEV (reference sequence). In DNA form, the CDR3 reads TGTGCCAGCAGTCTCGACGGGACACCCTACAATGAGCAGTTCTTC. Translating it yields CASSLDGTPYNEQFF.

CDR3 DNA sequence: TGCGCCAGCAGCCGCACTAGCGGGGGCTCCTACGAGCAGTACTTC. The encoded protein is CASSRTSGGSYEQYF. The rearrangement links TRBV4-1 to TRBJ2-7; 11 nucleotides agree with TRBD2. Losses at the gene ends were 4 bases for V and 0 bases for J; bases not matched to a gene: 2. The germline gives CDR1 MGHRA, CDR2 YSYEKL. The CDR3 runs 15 residues.

The chain has TRBV7-6 and TRBJ1-3; TRBD1 is a possible D gene (6 bases). The germline gives CDR1 SGHVS, CDR2 FNYEAQ. V was clipped by 6 bases and J by 4 bases, with 10 bases between them. The length of the CDR3 is 13 residues. For the CDR3, the DNA is TGTGCCAGCAGTTCTGGACAGGGAAACACCATATATTTT. Translating it yields CASSSGQGNTIYF.

The rearrangement uses TRBV6-5 and TRBJ1-1; D remains unclear. Trimming removed 10 bases from V and 5 bases from J, with 20 bases in between. There are 14 residues in the CDR3. CDR1 is MNHEY, CDR2 SVGAGI, per germline. The CDR3 is CATLPTPPGTEAFF. CDR3 nucleotide sequence: TGTGCCACTCTACCCACACCCCCCGGGACTGAAGCTTTCTTT.

The chain combines TRBV14 with TRBJ1-4; D remains unclear. Trimming stripped 4 bases from V and 6 bases from J, with 9 bases between. CDR1 is SGHDN, CDR2 FVKESK, per germline. The length of the CDR3 is 13 residues. In DNA form, the CDR3 reads TGTGCCAGCAGCCCCGAGATGGATGAAAAACTGTTTTTT. This encodes CASSPEMDEKLFF.

This sequence joins TRBV27 and TRBJ1-5; D gene uncertain. Trimming took off 4 bases at V and 0 bases at J, with 10 bases between the two ends. The CDR3 is 15 amino acids. Germline V lookup: CDR1 MNHEY, CDR2 SMNVEV (reference sequence). As DNA, the CDR3 is TGTGCCAGCAGTTCGATACAGAATAGCAATCAGCCCCAGCATTTT. Translated, it gives CASSSIQNSNQPQHF.

J is TRBJ1-1 and V is TRBV12-5; 8 bases map to TRBD1. Trimming removed 4 bases from V and 8 bases from J; junction bases left unmatched: 3. This CDR3 contains 12 residues. From germline, CDR1 is LGHNT and CDR2 FRNRAP. CDR3 sequence: CASGSGDREAFF. DNA of the CDR3: TGTGCTAGTGGTTCAGGGGACAGGGAAGCTTTCTTT.

This sequence joins TRBV27 and TRBJ2-7, with a weak D call TRBD1 (5 bases). Trimming took off 7 bases at V and 3 bases at J, with 19 bases between the two ends. The CDR3 loop spans 15 amino acids. Germline-derived CDR1 and CDR2 are MNHEY and SMNVEV (reference sequence). CDR3 coding DNA: TGTGCCAGCACTCTCTCAAGGGGATCGATCTACGAGCAGTACTTC. Translation gives CASTLSRGSIYEQYF.

V and J are TRBV11-2 and TRBJ2-7; possibly TRBD2 for D (6 bases). Trimming removed 5 bases from V and 7 bases from J, with 12 bases in between. This CDR3 has 12 amino acids. The germline gives CDR1 SGHAT, CDR2 FQNNGV. The CDR3 protein is CASSTRRGEQYF. The DNA of the CDR3 is TGTGCCAGCAGCACTCGACGGGGGGAGCAGTACTTC.

The chain combines TRBV5-1 with TRBJ1-1, with D uncertain. The CDR3 length is 13 residues. Germline V gives CDR1 SGHRS, CDR2 YFSETQ. The germline V and J ends were trimmed by 0 bases and 5 bases, with 8 bases remaining between them. The CDR3 DNA reads as TGCGCCAGCAGCTTGGCCGTCAGGACTGAAGCTTTCTTT. Its protein product is CASSLAVRTEAFF.

The rearrangement uses TRBV11-2 and TRBJ2-7; the D is unclear. The germline V gene has CDR1 SGHAT and CDR2 FQNNGV. The length of the CDR3 is 15 residues. The germline V and J ends were trimmed by 4 bases and 3 bases, with 16 bases remaining between them. The CDR3 DNA sequence: TGTGCCAGCAGCTCGAACCCCCCGCCAGGCTACGAGCAGTACTTC. Protein sequence: CASSSNPPPGYEQYF.

J is TRBJ2-1 and V is TRBV7-2, with 9 nucleotides matching TRBD1. The V gene end was trimmed by 5 bases and the J gene end by 7 bases; junction bases not matched to a gene: 9. CDR1 and CDR2 (germline): SGHTA, FQGNSA. This CDR3 spans 15 amino acids. CDR3 protein: CASSPYRGRNNEQFF. In DNA, the CDR3 is TGTGCCAGCAGCCCCTACAGGGGGCGGAATAATGAGCAGTTCTTC.

In its sample, this clone was seen once. This chain uses TRBV6-7 with TRBJ1-5; 7 positions agree with TRBD1. TRBV6-7 belongs to the ORF category, with a function that is uncertain. After removal of 6 bases from V and 7 bases from J, the junction contained 3 bases not matched to a gene. The CDR3 totals 12 residues. This CDR3 is CASSRTGQPQHF. CDR3 DNA: TGTGCCAGCAGCCGGACAGGACAGCCCCAGCATTTT.